The 10 T cell receptor beta chains below were found in one sample sequenced in a study of shared clonotypes between healthy human individuals. Profiled with immunoSEQ multiplex PCR; TCRdb holds only in-frame clones, not every one. The sample lists roughly 2,300,000 clones, about 90% occurring once. The sequenced sample consisted of naive CD4+ T cells from PBMCs. Stated subset: CD45RA+ positively selected. These receptors were obtained from a man aged 18-30 years in good health. Some clones in this sample may be carry-over from other donors' samples.

V is TRBV11-2 and J is TRBJ2-5; a possible D gene is TRBD2 (6 bases). Germline V gene data show CDR1 as SGHAT and CDR2 as FQNNGV. The germline V and J ends were trimmed by 5 bases and 7 bases, with 14 bases remaining between them. The length of the CDR3 is 13 residues. Written as DNA, the CDR3 is TGTGCCAGCAGCCCTTGGGGGGTCGTGACCCAGTACTTC. It yields the protein CASSPWGVVTQYF.

This clone was seen a single time. This chain uses TRBV4-2 with TRBJ2-2; TRBD1 agrees at 7 bases. In germline, CDR1 is LGHNA, CDR2 YNFKEQ. With V trimmed by 0 bases and J by 4 bases, 5 bases remained unmatched. The CDR3 contains 16 residues. DNA for the CDR3: TGTGCCAGCAGCCAAGAGAGGGGGCGTTTCACCGGGGAGCTGTTTTTT. Translation gives CASSQERGRFTGELFF.

The V call is TRBV5-6, the J call TRBJ2-2; D tentatively fits TRBD1 or TRBD2 (5 bases each). Germline V gene sequence: CDR1 SGHDT, CDR2 YYEEEE. This CDR3 spans 15 amino acids. V was pared by 2 bases and J by 6 bases, with 14 bases between. DNA for the CDR3: TGTGCCAGCAGCTTTGACGGGACGCTGCCCGGGGAGCTGTTTTTT. It codes for CASSFDGTLPGELFF.

The table lists this clone with a count of one. In DNA, the CDR3 is TGTGCCAGCTCACCACCGCCTCGATCTGGAAACACCATATATTTT. Its translation: CASSPPPRSGNTIYF. The genes are TRBV18 and TRBJ1-3, with no clear D. Germline lookup yields CDR1 KGHSH and CDR2 LQKENI. This CDR3 spans 15 amino acids. The germline V and J ends were trimmed by 0 bases and 1 base, with 7 bases remaining between them.

This chain connects TRBV6-6 to TRBJ2-1; 7 bases are a match to TRBD2. Germline CDR1 is MNHNY and CDR2 is SVGAGI (reference sequence). CDR3 length: 16 amino acids. Trimming at V came to 0 bases and at J to 9 bases, leaving 11 bases not matched to a gene. In DNA, the CDR3 is TGTGCCAGCAGTTACTCGTCGGGGGAGGGCCACGGTGAGCAGTTCTTC. It yields the protein CASSYSSGEGHGEQFF.

The genes are TRBV6-5 and TRBJ1-1, with D possibly matching TRBD1 (6 bases). The CDR3 covers 15 residues. V shed 2 bases and J shed 4 bases, with 14 bases lying between them. Germline V CDR1 and CDR2: MNHEY, SVGAGI. CDR3 in DNA: TGTGCCAGCAGTTACAAGTCAGGGGTGGGCACTGAAGCTTTCTTT. Residues: CASSYKSGVGTEAFF.

This chain uses TRBV28 with TRBJ2-7, with 7 bases that match TRBD2. The ends lost 7 bases at V and 0 bases at J; junction bases unmatched: 6. This CDR3 has 14 residues. Germline CDR1 reads MDHEN; CDR2 reads SYDVKM. This CDR3 reads CASIPSGSSYEQYF. CDR3 nucleotide sequence: TGTGCCAGCATCCCTAGCGGAAGCTCCTACGAGCAGTACTTC.

The rearrangement uses TRBV28 and TRBJ2-3; the D gene is possibly TRBD2 (6 bases). The CDR3 consists of 14 residues. Germline V CDR1 and CDR2: MDHEN, SYDVKM. V dropped 7 bases and J dropped 3 bases, with 14 bases sitting between them. The CDR3 nucleotides are TGTGCCAGCATCGCCGGGGGTTTTACAGATACGCAGTATTTT. This translates into CASIAGGFTDTQYF.

J is TRBJ2-5 and V is TRBV5-4; weak D call: TRBD1 (6 bases). V lost 0 bases, J lost 3 bases, and 6 bases lay in between. CDR3 length: 13 amino acids. The germline V gene has CDR1 SGHNT and CDR2 YYREEE (reference sequence). In nucleotides, the CDR3 is TGTGCCAGCAGCTTGGACAGGGAAGAGACCCAGTACTTC. Translation gives CASSLDREETQYF.

V and J are TRBV4-1 and TRBJ2-2; D is unresolved. Deletions cut 4 bases from V and 5 bases from J, with 11 bases between. Germline loops: CDR1 MGHRA, CDR2 YSYEKL. CDR3 length: 14 residues. This CDR3 reads CASSRLFVTGELFF. The CDR3 DNA follows: TGCGCCAGCAGCCGGCTTTTTGTTACCGGGGAGCTGTTTTTT.